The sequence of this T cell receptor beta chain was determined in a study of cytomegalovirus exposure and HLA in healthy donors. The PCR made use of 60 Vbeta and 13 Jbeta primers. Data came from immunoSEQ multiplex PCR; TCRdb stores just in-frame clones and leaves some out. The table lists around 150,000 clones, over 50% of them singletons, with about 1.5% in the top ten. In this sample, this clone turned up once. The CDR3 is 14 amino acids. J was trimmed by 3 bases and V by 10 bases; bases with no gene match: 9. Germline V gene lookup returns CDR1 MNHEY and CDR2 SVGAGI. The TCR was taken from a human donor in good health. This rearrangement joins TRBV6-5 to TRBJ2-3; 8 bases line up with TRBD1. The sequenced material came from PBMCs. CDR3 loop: CATSTGGPTDTQYF. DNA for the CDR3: TGTGCCACCTCTACAGGGGGTCCTACAGATACGCAGTATTTT.